The 15 T cell receptor beta chains presented below share a single source sample, sequenced in a study of T cells in Graves' hyperthyroidism and ophthalmopathy (dated by TCRdb to the late 2010s). The method behind the library was multiplex PCR. Sequencing instrument: Illumina HiSeq 2000. The TCR beta CDR3 regions were amplified from RNA transcripts. A first-round RT-PCR of the TCR CDR3 used the HTBI primer set with the Qiagen OneStep RT-PCR kit. TCRdb reran the public reads through fastp at Q25 and MiXCR, keeping productive beta chains. For every CDR3 protein sequence, its rows merge into one entry that carries the most common genes and DNA. The sample table lists about 640,000 distinct CDR3 sequences, about 20% of them with a count of one. The ten largest make up 34% of the sample. The source material was blood. The receptors here all came from a young man with Graves' ophthalmopathy.

This clonotype was seen ten or more times. The chain has TRBV5-1 and TRBJ1-3; D is unresolved. This CDR3 comprises 11 residues. The ends were cut back, 5 bases at V and 3 bases at J, with 3 bases in the middle. Germline V gene lookup returns CDR1 SGHRS and CDR2 YFSETQ. The CDR3 is CASSGGNTIYF. CDR3 DNA: TGCGCCAGCAGTGGTGGAAACACCATATATTTT.

This clonotype has more than one count but fewer than ten. J is TRBJ2-3 and V is TRBV27; TRBD2 agrees at 8 bases. The CDR3 consists of 15 residues. With V trimmed by 8 bases and J by 3 bases, 10 bases remained unmatched. Germline V CDR1 and CDR2: MNHEY, SMNVEV (reference sequence). Written as DNA, the CDR3 is TGTGCCAGCGTATCCGGGACTAGATGGACAGATACGCAGTATTTT. Translating it yields CASVSGTRWTDTQYF.

This clonotype appeared a few times. This chain uses TRBV19 with TRBJ1-2; D not resolved. The germline V and J ends were trimmed by 7 bases and 4 bases, with 16 bases remaining between them. The CDR3 spans 14 residues. Per the germline V gene, CDR1 is LNHDA and CDR2 is SQIVND (reference sequence). CDR3 sequence: CASTVLGEAYGYTF. In DNA form, the CDR3 reads TGTGCCAGTACCGTCCTCGGGGAGGCCTATGGCTACACCTTC.

CDR3 nucleotide sequence: TGCAGCGTTGGGGCTAGCGGGAGCAATGAGCAGTACTTC. Translated: CSVGASGSNEQYF. The chain uses TRBV29-1 and TRBJ2-1, with TRBD2 matching over 10 bases. Judging by the DNA end, TRBJ2-7 fits better; the J call may be wrong. Germline V gene data show CDR1 as SQVTM and CDR2 as ANQGSEA. The CDR3 is 13 amino acids.

As to this clonotype: One end of the junction is discordant with germline, which a read error may explain. The gene calls are TRBV9 and TRBJ2-3; D is undetermined. The germline V gene encodes CDR1 SGDLS and CDR2 YYNGEE. This CDR3 has 15 amino acids. CDR3 amino acids: CAGSVVAKRTDTQYF. CDR3 sequence (DNA): TGTGCCGGCAGCGTAGTGGCGAAACGCACAGATACGCAGTATTTT.

The chain recombines TRBV28 with TRBJ2-7; D is possibly TRBD1 (6 bases). CDR1 is MDHEN, CDR2 SYDVKM, per germline. Trimming left V 5 bases short and J 2 bases short, with 13 bases between. The CDR3 is made up of 14 amino acids. The CDR3 bases are TGTGCCAGCAGTCGTCCACAGGGCGCCTACGAGCAGTACTTC. Translation: CASSRPQGAYEQYF.

This clonotype occurred once. The chain carries TRBV24-1 and TRBJ2-4; a weak D match, TRBD1 (6 bases). Germline CDR1 reads KGHDR; CDR2 reads SFDVKD. The CDR3 contains 16 residues. V lost 0 bases and J lost 3, with 11 bases in between. CDR3 sequence reads: CATSDLEGGIKNIQYF. Written as DNA, the CDR3 is TGTGCCACCAGTGATTTGGAAGGGGGAATCAAAAACATTCAGTACTTC.

Ten or more counts support this clonotype. This chain joins TRBV2 and TRBJ1-1; D ambiguous. The length of the CDR3 is 15 residues. CDR1 SNHLY and CDR2 FYNNEI come from the germline V gene. The V end lost 3 bases, the J end lost 1 base, and 12 bases lay between the germline ends. The CDR3 loop is CASSDLGSRNTEAFF. The CDR3 DNA follows: TGTGCCAGCAGTGACCTTGGTAGTCGGAACACTGAAGCTTTCTTT.

This clonotype was seen many times. The chain is built from TRBV12-3 or TRBV12-4 and TRBJ2-2; a weak D match, TRBD1 (6 bases). This CDR3 contains 16 residues. V lost 5 bases and J 5 bases, leaving 18 bases between the germline ends. CDR3 DNA sequence: TGTGCCAGCAGTAGTAGCCTCACAGGGCGGACCGGGGAGCTGTTTTTT. Amino acids: CASSSSLTGRTGELFF.

The rearrangement joins TRBV5-1 to TRBJ2-5; 10 bases are shared with TRBD1. V lost 8 bases, J lost 5 bases, and 9 bases stayed unmatched. The CDR3 contains 14 residues. The germline gives CDR1 SGHRS, CDR2 YFSETQ. CDR3 DNA: TGCGCCAGGGCACCGGGACAGGGGACGGAGACCCAGTACTTC. Its protein is CARAPGQGTETQYF.

In this sample, this clonotype turned up a few times. The gene calls are TRBV28 and TRBJ2-2; 7 bases align to TRBD1. Germline V gene data show CDR1 as MDHEN and CDR2 as SYDVKM. V was clipped by 10 bases and J by 0 bases; unmatched bases: 11. The CDR3 spans 16 residues. CDR3 nucleotides: TGTGCCACCAATACAGGGGACCATGCGAACACCGGGGAGCTGTTTTTT. Translation gives CATNTGDHANTGELFF.

The sample holds a few counts of this clonotype. One end of the junction is discordant with germline, which a read error may explain. The V call is TRBV2, the J call TRBJ2-1; no definite D call. This CDR3 is built from 13 residues. Germline-derived CDR1 and CDR2 are SNHLY and FYNNEI. The CDR3 DNA sequence: TGTGCCAGCAGTGTCAATGGTTACAATGAGCAGCTCTTC. It codes for CASSVNGYNEQLF.

The chain carries TRBV5-5 and TRBJ2-7; possibly TRBD1 or TRBD2 for D (5 bases each). Trimming took 4 bases from V and 3 from J, leaving 11 bases between them. Per germline, CDR1 SGHKS and CDR2 YYEKEE (reference sequence). This CDR3 has 13 residues. The CDR3 sequence: CASSREGNYEQYF. CDR3 DNA sequence: TGTGCCAGCAGCCGCGAGGGGAACTACGAGCAGTACTTC.

Comments on this clonotype: A clone one base away is much larger, so this may be a read error. The V gene is TRBV20-1, the J gene TRBJ1-1; D perhaps matches TRBD1 (5 bases). The CDR3 consists of 13 residues. The germline V and J ends were trimmed by 3 bases and 0 bases, with 8 bases remaining between them. Germline V CDR1 and CDR2: DFQATT, SNEGSKA (reference sequence). The DNA of the CDR3 is TGCAGTGCTAGCGGGGGTTTGAACACTGAAGCTTTCTTT. This gives the protein CSASGGLNTEAFF.

This clonotype occurred a few times. The V gene is TRBV24-1, the J gene TRBJ2-7; 8 bases align to TRBD2. The CDR3 runs to 12 residues. Germline V gene sequence: CDR1 KGHDR, CDR2 SFDVKD. V was pared by 9 bases and J by 6 bases, with 6 bases of the junction left unmatched. CDR3 protein: CATVGRGGEQYF. For the CDR3, the DNA is TGTGCCACCGTCGGGAGGGGCGGCGAGCAGTACTTC.